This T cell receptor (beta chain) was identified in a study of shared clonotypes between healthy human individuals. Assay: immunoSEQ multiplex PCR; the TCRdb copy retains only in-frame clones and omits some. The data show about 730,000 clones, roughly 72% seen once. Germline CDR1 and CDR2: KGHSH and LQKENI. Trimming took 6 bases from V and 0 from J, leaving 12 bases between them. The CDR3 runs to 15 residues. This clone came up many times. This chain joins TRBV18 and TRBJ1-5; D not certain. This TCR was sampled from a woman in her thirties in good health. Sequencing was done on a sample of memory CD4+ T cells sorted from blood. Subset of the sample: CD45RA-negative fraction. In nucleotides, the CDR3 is TGTGCCAGCTCCCCCGTGCCTTATAGCAATCAGCCCCAGCATTTT. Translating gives CASSPVPYSNQPQHF.